The clone carrying this T cell receptor (beta chain) has just a few counts. Its specificity is unknown. The data derive from a study of response to subunit inactivated influenza vaccine. Study conclusions and caveats: Few new T cells, the authors suggested, are recruited by each seasonal influenza vaccination.

TCRdb processed the RT-PCR reads anew with MiXCR; each CDR3 protein has one entry. The table lists approximately 490,000 distinct CDR3 sequences, more than 7% of them singletons. The germline gives CDR1 MNHEY, CDR2 SVGAGI. The junction had 14 bases not matched to a gene; V was cut back by 5 bases and J by 7 bases. The length of the CDR3 is 16 residues. J is TRBJ1-2 and V is TRBV6-5; 9 bases align to TRBD1. This specimen was PBMCs from blood, taken about 23 months after vaccination. This TCR was sampled from a man between 50 and 69 years old who received an inactivated influenza vaccine. CDR3 residues: CASSTSGTGRVGGYTF. The CDR3 bases are TGTGCCAGCAGTACTTCCGGGACAGGGAGAGTAGGTGGCTACACCTTC.